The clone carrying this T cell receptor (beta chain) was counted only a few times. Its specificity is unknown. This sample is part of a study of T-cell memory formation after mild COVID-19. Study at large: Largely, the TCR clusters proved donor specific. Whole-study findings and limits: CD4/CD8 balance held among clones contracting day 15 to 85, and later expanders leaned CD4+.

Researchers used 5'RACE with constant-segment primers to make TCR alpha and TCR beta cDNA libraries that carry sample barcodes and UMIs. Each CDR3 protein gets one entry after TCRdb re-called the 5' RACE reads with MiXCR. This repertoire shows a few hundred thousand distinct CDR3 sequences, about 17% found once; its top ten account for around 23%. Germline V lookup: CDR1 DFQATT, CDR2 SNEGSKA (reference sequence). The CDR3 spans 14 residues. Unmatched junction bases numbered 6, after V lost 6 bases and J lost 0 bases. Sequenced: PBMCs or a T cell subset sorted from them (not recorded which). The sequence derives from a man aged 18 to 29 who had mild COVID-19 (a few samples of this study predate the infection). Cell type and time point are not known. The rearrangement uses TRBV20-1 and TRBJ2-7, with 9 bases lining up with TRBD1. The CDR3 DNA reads TGCAGTGCAACCGGGACAGGGAGCTCCTACGAGCAGTACTTC. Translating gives CSATGTGSSYEQYF.